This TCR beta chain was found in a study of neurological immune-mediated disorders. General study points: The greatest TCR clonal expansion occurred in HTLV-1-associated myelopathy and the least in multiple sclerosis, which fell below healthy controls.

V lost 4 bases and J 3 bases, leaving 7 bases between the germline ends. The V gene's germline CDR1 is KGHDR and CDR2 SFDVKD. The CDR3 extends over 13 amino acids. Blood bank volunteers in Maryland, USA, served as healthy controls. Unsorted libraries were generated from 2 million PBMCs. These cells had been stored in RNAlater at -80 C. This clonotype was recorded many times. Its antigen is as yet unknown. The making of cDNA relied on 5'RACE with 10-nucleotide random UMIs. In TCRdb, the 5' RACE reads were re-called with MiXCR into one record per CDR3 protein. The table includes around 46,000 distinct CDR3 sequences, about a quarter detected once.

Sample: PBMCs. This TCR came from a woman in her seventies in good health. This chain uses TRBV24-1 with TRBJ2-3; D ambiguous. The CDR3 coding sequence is TGTGCCACCAGTGAAGCAGTGACAGATACGCAGTATTTT. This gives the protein CATSEAVTDTQYF.